This T cell receptor beta chain was identified in a study of early T cells in non-severe SARS-CoV-2 infection (dated by TCRdb to the early 2020s). Notes on the research overall: Because TCR sequencing was done on bulk RNA from unsorted whole blood, the alpha and beta chains could not be paired. The research as a whole found: Matching against VDJdb was skewed toward anti-spike CD8 responses, likely underestimated virus-specific expansions, and missed private and CD4 specificities.

This clonotype appeared a few times. Its antigen target is currently unknown. Base qualities are not provided; no much larger clone lies one nucleotide away. V and J are trimmed by 4 bases and 0 bases, and the gene matches miss 2 bases of the junction. Including the terminal cysteine and phenylalanine, the CDR3 comprises 15 residues. Solely the CDR3 DNA is kept, with 45 bases framed from the first base. CDR1 SGHTA and CDR2 FQGTGA were looked up in the germline V gene. Set within a cohort of healthcare workers in London, UK, this nested case-control study involved weekly PCR testing of nasopharyngeal swabs along with blood sampling. Healthcare workers were recruited during the week of the UK lockdown, between 23 and 31 March 2020, and followed weekly for up to 16 weeks. Libraries were built with 5' RACE. Sequencing took place on a NextSeq 500. In the TCR library protocol, unique molecular identifiers were attached to individual cDNA molecules to correct for PCR bias and sequencing error. Sequencing covered both TCR alpha and beta chains, and within each sample the abundances of alpha and beta sequences were tightly co-correlated. The authors' pipeline ran thus. Decombinator V4 was used to perform V gene, J gene and CDR3 annotation of TCR sequences. TCRs were defined as expanded if a significant change between any two time points was detected under a Poisson model with p below 0.0001. Abundances of TCRs were expressed as counts per million after normalisation to the total number of TCRs sequenced in each sample. MAIT TCRs were defined by TRAV1-2 paired with TRAJ12, TRAJ20 or TRAJ33, and iNKT TCRs by TRAV10 paired with TRAJ18. A search of VDJdb, accessed on 1 November 2021, was run for TCRs annotated to CMV, EBV and SARS-CoV-2, with TCRs annotated for multiple antigens excluded. The public reads were run again by TCRdb, first through fastp at Q25 and then through MiXCR, and only productive beta chains were kept. For every CDR3 protein sequence, its rows merge into one entry that carries the most common genes and DNA. What appears here as the V and J calls and clone size reflects TCRdb's work, not the paper's. The sample contains tens of thousands of distinct CDR3 sequences, about 11% of them found a single time. The ten largest clones represent 6.5% of the sample.

The clonotype was recovered from an adult who was a healthcare worker with PCR-confirmed SARS-CoV-2 infection or an uninfected control (not recorded which). The receptor chain draws on TRBV7-3 and TRBJ1-3; 8 bases in the junction line up with TRBD1. Sequencing was carried out using whole blood. The DNA sequence is given as TGTGCCAGCAGCTCCGGACAGGGCTCTGGAAACACCATATATTTT. The translation is CASSSGQGSGNTIYF.